This TCR beta chain was captured in a study of cytomegalovirus exposure and HLA in healthy donors. This PCR relied on a set of 60 Vbeta primers and 13 Jbeta primers. TCRdb keeps only in-frame clones here, not all; method: immunoSEQ multiplex PCR. The repertoire includes some 140,000 clones, 65% to 80% of them detected once, and just over 8.5% sits in the top ten. Trimming removed 6 bases at V and 3 bases at J, with 9 bases between. The CDR3 spans 14 residues. Germline V gene lookup returns CDR1 MNHEY and CDR2 SMNVEV (reference sequence). This clonotype was obtained from a woman aged 45-65 years in good health and CMV-seropositive. The chain joins TRBV27 to TRBJ1-6, with a tentative D call TRBD1 (5 bases). The sample consisted of PBMCs. The CDR3 loop reads CASSREIYNSPLHF. DNA for the CDR3: TGTGCCAGCAGCAGGGAAATCTATAATTCACCCCTCCACTTT.